The 31 T cell receptor beta chains presented below share a single source sample, sequenced in a study of CD8 T cells in Susac syndrome. cDNA came from around 0.5 to 1 ug RNA primed by random hexamers. TCRdb re-called the immunoSEQ multiplex PCR reads with MiXCR, one entry per CDR3 protein. The table shows about 83,000 distinct CDR3 sequences, with about 96% occurring only once. Sequences were obtained from CD8+ T cells from PBMCs. These receptors were obtained from a human donor with Susac syndrome.

The chain recombines TRBV15 with TRBJ2-3, with TRBD2 matching over 7 bases. The CDR3 loop spans 18 amino acids. From germline, CDR1 is LNHNV and CDR2 YYDKDF (reference sequence). V trimming: 4 bases; J trimming: 0 bases; junction bases outside the gene matches: 13. CDR3 coding DNA: TGTGCCACCAGCACCCTAACGGCTAGCGGCATTAGCACAGATACGCAGTATTTT. It specifies CATSTLTASGISTDTQYF.

V usage is TRBV6-6 and J usage is TRBJ1-1; D is ambiguous. CDR1 and CDR2 (germline): MNHNY, SVGAGI (reference sequence). The V and J ends lost 6 bases and 3 bases respectively, with 8 bases between them. The CDR3 is 12 amino acids. CDR3 bases: TGTGCCAGCAGCGTAGGATACACTGAAGCTTTCTTT. Protein: CASSVGYTEAFF.

The V gene is TRBV4-3, the J gene TRBJ2-7; a weak D match, TRBD1 (7 bases). The length of the CDR3 is 17 residues. Trimming stripped 6 bases from V and 4 bases from J, with 25 bases between. Germline V gene sequence: CDR1 LGHNA, CDR2 YSLEER. CDR3 in DNA: TGCGCCAGCAGGCGTACAGGGGTATGGGGGGAAAGGTACGAGCAGTACGTC. Residues: CASRRTGVWGERYEQYV.

The rearrangement links TRBV29-1 to TRBJ2-1, with 8 bases that match TRBD2. Trimming removed 7 bases from V and 5 bases from J; junction bases left unmatched: 4. This CDR3 is 12 amino acids long. Germline loops: CDR1 SQVTM, CDR2 ANQGSEA. The CDR3 coding sequence is TGCAGCGCCCTGACTAGCGACAATGAGCAGTTCTTC. Protein product: CSALTSDNEQFF.

The J gene is TRBJ1-1, the V gene TRBV20-1; possible D gene TRBD1, 5 bases. This CDR3 has 13 residues. Per the germline V gene, CDR1 is DFQATT and CDR2 is SNEGSKA (reference sequence). With 4 bases removed from V and 3 bases from J, the gap between germline ends came to 12 bases. CDR3 loop: CSATGTYDTEAFF. CDR3 bases: TGCAGTGCTACCGGGACTTACGACACTGAAGCTTTCTTT.

The chain recombines TRBV2 with TRBJ2-5, with TRBD1 as a possible D gene (6 bases). The CDR3 consists of 12 residues. V was clipped by 8 bases and J by 2 bases, with 9 bases between them. Germline CDR1 is SNHLY and CDR2 is FYNNEI. The CDR3 protein is CASYDRQETQYF. CDR3 bases: TGTGCCAGCTACGACAGGCAAGAGACCCAGTACTTC.

This chain uses TRBV6-5 with TRBJ1-2; D is ambiguous. Germline CDR1 reads MNHEY; CDR2 reads SVGAGI. This CDR3 is 13 amino acids long. The V end was cut by 5 bases, the J end by 4 bases, with 11 bases between. The CDR3 region is CASSPPSSYGYTF. CDR3 nucleotide sequence: TGTGCCAGCAGTCCCCCAAGTAGCTATGGCTACACCTTC.

The chain uses TRBV20-1 and TRBJ2-6; 9 bases fit TRBD2. Germline lookup yields CDR1 DFQATT and CDR2 SNEGSKA (reference sequence). This CDR3 is 18 amino acids long. J was trimmed by 0 bases and V by 1 base; bases with no gene match: 7. As DNA, the CDR3 is TGCAGTGCTAGAGGGATGACTAGCGGATACTCTGGGGCCAACGTCCTGACTTTC. Translation: CSARGMTSGYSGANVLTF.

The rearrangement uses TRBV2 and TRBJ2-1; perhaps TRBD2 as D (6 bases). Trimming stripped 7 bases from V and 9 bases from J, with 10 bases between. The CDR3 totals 11 residues. CDR1 is SNHLY, CDR2 FYNNEI, per germline. The CDR3 loop is CASMEGTEQFF. Written as DNA, the CDR3 is TGTGCCAGCATGGAGGGGACTGAGCAGTTCTTC.

The chain couples TRBV9 to TRBJ2-2; D gene uncertain. The germline CDR1 and CDR2 sequences are SGDLS and YYNGEE. V was cut by 0 bases and J by 6 bases, with 12 bases left in between. The CDR3 consists of 15 residues. This CDR3 is CASSVGRVRPGELFF. The CDR3 DNA sequence: TGTGCCAGCAGCGTAGGACGGGTTAGGCCCGGGGAGCTGTTTTTT.

The chain carries TRBV20-1 and TRBJ2-7; the D gene is possibly TRBD1 (6 bases). The CDR3 is 14 residues long. Germline V gene data show CDR1 as DFQATT and CDR2 as SNEGSKA (reference sequence). V was shortened by 1 base and J by 2 bases, with 12 bases between the two germline ends. The CDR3 loop is CSARAGDKPYEQYF. In nucleotides, the CDR3 is TGCAGTGCTAGAGCCGGGGACAAACCCTACGAGCAGTACTTC.

J is TRBJ1-6 and V is TRBV9; D is perhaps TRBD1 (5 bases). Germline CDR1 is SGDLS and CDR2 is YYNGEE. The CDR3 spans 15 residues. Trimming removed 0 bases from V and 6 bases from J, with 10 bases in between. The CDR3 DNA follows: TGTGCCAGCAGCGTAGGGGGCGCGGGTAATTCACCCCTCCACTTT. Residues: CASSVGGAGNSPLHF.

V usage is TRBV5-6 and J usage is TRBJ2-1; 8 bases map to TRBD2. This CDR3 is built from 15 residues. V lost 4 bases and J lost 5; bases outside the gene matches: 8. Germline V gene sequence: CDR1 SGHDT, CDR2 YYEEEE. CDR3 DNA sequence: TGTGCCAGCAGCCTCAGCGGGAGTTCGCACAATGAGCAGTTCTTC. It encodes CASSLSGSSHNEQFF.

The genes are TRBV19 and TRBJ1-6; D is unresolved. Trimming pared 3 bases from V and 9 bases from J, leaving 9 bases between. This CDR3 region has 13 residues. Per germline, CDR1 LNHDA and CDR2 SQIVND (reference sequence). Here the CDR3 reads CASSMRRSSPLHF. The DNA of the CDR3 is TGTGCCAGTAGTATGAGGAGGAGTTCACCCCTCCACTTT.

The chain carries TRBV27 and TRBJ1-1, with D perhaps matching TRBD1 (5 bases). This CDR3 has 16 residues. CDR1 and CDR2 (germline): MNHEY, SMNVEV (reference sequence). Trimming took 5 bases from V and 5 from J, leaving 21 bases between them. CDR3 in DNA: TGTGCCAGCAGTCCAACTAATAGCCTCAGGGAAACTGAAGCTTTCTTT. It yields the protein CASSPTNSLRETEAFF.

The chain is built from TRBV9 and TRBJ1-2; TRBD1 might be the D (5 bases). The V gene lost 3 bases and the J gene lost 7 bases, with 10 bases spanning the gap. CDR1 is SGDLS and CDR2 is YYNGEE in the germline V gene. The CDR3 sequence is 12 residues long. CDR3: CASSGRGLGYTF. The CDR3 nucleotides are TGTGCCAGCAGCGGACGGGGACTTGGCTACACCTTC.

This clonotype came up once. The chain uses TRBV18 and TRBJ1-5; no definite D call. The CDR3 totals 16 residues. Trimming removed 3 bases at V and 5 bases at J, with 17 bases between. The germline V gene encodes CDR1 KGHSH and CDR2 LQKENI. CDR3 DNA sequence: TGTGCCAGCTCACCCTATTATACACGGACCCATCAGCCCCAGCATTTT. Its translation: CASSPYYTRTHQPQHF.

This chain uses TRBV27 with TRBJ2-5; 8 bases match TRBD1. V was clipped by 8 bases and J by 4 bases; unmatched bases: 12. Germline CDR1 and CDR2: MNHEY and SMNVEV (reference sequence). The CDR3 contains 15 residues. This CDR3 reads CASQRLTGGGETQYF. CDR3 bases: TGTGCCAGCCAAAGACTCACAGGGGGAGGAGAGACCCAGTACTTC.

The V and J genes are TRBV29-1 and TRBJ1-2; no clear D gene. The CDR3 is made up of 11 amino acids. The ends were cut back, 2 bases at V and 6 bases at J, with 7 bases in the middle. Looked up from germline, CDR1 is SQVTM and CDR2 is ANQGSEA. The chain's CDR3 is CSVEQDNGYTF. In DNA form, the CDR3 reads TGCAGCGTTGAACAGGATAATGGCTACACCTTC.

The CDR3 DNA reads TGTGCCAGCAGCTTAGGCGACAGGGAAAACATTCAGTACTTC. It is translated as CASSLGDRENIQYF. This chain uses TRBV13 with TRBJ2-4, with TRBD1 matching over 7 bases. Trimming removed 0 bases from V and 5 bases from J; junction bases left unmatched: 1. The germline gives CDR1 PRHDT, CDR2 FYEKMQ (reference sequence). The CDR3 has 14 residues.

This chain connects TRBV30 to TRBJ1-5; D possibly corresponds to TRBD1 (6 bases). Germline CDR1 is GTSNPN and CDR2 is SVGIG (reference sequence). V gave up 5 bases and J gave up 7 bases, with 15 bases separating them. The CDR3 runs to 13 residues. CDR3 nucleotide sequence: TGTGCCTGGTCACAGGGAAGTTGGCAGCCCCAGCATTTT. Translated: CAWSQGSWQPQHF.

The V call is TRBV5-1, the J call TRBJ1-1; D is ambiguous. V was clipped by 4 bases and J by 7 bases, with 11 bases between them. Germline V gene lookup returns CDR1 SGHRS and CDR2 YFSETQ. CDR3 length: 12 amino acids. Here the CDR3 DNA reads TGCGCCAGCAGCCCCCTCGGGGTTGAAGCTTTCTTT. Translated: CASSPLGVEAFF. The full variable domain, rest sourced from reference TRBV5-1 and TRBJ1-1, is KAGVTQTPRYLIKTRGQQVTLSCSPISGHRSVSWYQQTPGQGLQFLFEYFSETQRNKGNFPGRFSGRQFSNSRSEMNVSTLELGDSALYLCASSPLGVEAFFGQGTRLTVV.

The chain has TRBV29-1 and TRBJ2-7; 10 nucleotides match TRBD1. Germline CDR1 reads SQVTM; CDR2 reads ANQGSEA. The CDR3 sequence is 14 residues long. The J segment lost 1 base and the V segment lost 5 bases, leaving 5 bases of the junction unmatched. In DNA form, the CDR3 reads TGCAGCGTTCTCCGGGACAGGGGTTCCTACGAGCAGTACTTC. Protein: CSVLRDRGSYEQYF.

V is TRBV27 and J is TRBJ2-5; 8 nucleotides agree with TRBD1. Germline V gene data show CDR1 as MNHEY and CDR2 as SMNVEV (reference sequence). The CDR3 loop spans 15 amino acids. The V segment lost 5 bases and the J segment 5 bases; nucleotides outside the gene matches: 10. The CDR3 nucleotides are TGTGCCAGCAGTGGCCGGGACAGGTTAGGTGAGACCCAGTACTTC. Encoded protein: CASSGRDRLGETQYF.

This rearrangement joins TRBV14 to TRBJ2-5; 12 nucleotides line up with TRBD2. The V gene's germline CDR1 is SGHDN and CDR2 FVKESK. Losses at the gene ends were 1 base for V and 4 bases for J; bases not matched to a gene: 4. The CDR3 loop spans 16 amino acids. The CDR3 loop is CASSQGTSGIPETQYF. The CDR3 coding sequence is TGTGCCAGCAGCCAAGGGACTAGCGGGATCCCAGAGACCCAGTACTTC.

The V call is TRBV9, the J call TRBJ2-1; weak D call: TRBD2 (8 bases). Trimming left V 4 bases short and J 4 bases short, with 18 bases between. Germline assignment: CDR1 SGDLS and CDR2 YYNGEE. This CDR3 is 16 amino acids long. CDR3 sequence (DNA): TGTGCCAGCAGCTCAGGGGGTAGCGGGGCTTACAATGAGCAGTTCTTC. It codes for CASSSGGSGAYNEQFF.

This chain links TRBV18 with TRBJ2-3; TRBD1 is a possible D gene (6 bases). The CDR3 sequence is 16 residues long. Trimming removed 0 bases from V and 3 bases from J, with 13 bases in between. Germline-derived CDR1 and CDR2 are KGHSH and LQKENI. The CDR3 loop reads CASSPPWGPYTDTQYF. CDR3 nucleotide sequence: TGTGCCAGCTCACCACCGTGGGGGCCGTATACAGATACGCAGTATTTT.

The chain couples TRBV25-1 to TRBJ1-3; D not certain. From germline, CDR1 is MGHDK and CDR2 SYGVNS. V lost 1 base and J 0 bases, leaving 7 bases between the germline ends. This CDR3 has 15 residues. This chain's CDR3 is CASSELGISGNTIYF. The CDR3 DNA is TGTGCCAGCAGTGAATTGGGCATCTCTGGAAACACCATATATTTT. The variable domain in full, completed from reference TRBV25-1 and TRBJ1-3, reads EADIYQTPRYLVIGTGKKITLECSQTMGHDKMYWYQQDPGMELHLIHYSYGVNSTEKGDLSSESTVSRIRTEHFPLTLESARPSHTSQYLCASSELGISGNTIYFGEGSWLTVV.

The genes are TRBV29-1 and TRBJ2-6; possibly TRBD2 for D (5 bases). Trimming pared 0 bases from V and 2 bases from J, leaving 8 bases between. From germline, CDR1 is SQVTM and CDR2 ANQGSEA. CDR3 length: 15 residues. The CDR3 is CSVEERAAGANVLTF. The CDR3 DNA reads as TGCAGCGTTGAAGAGAGGGCTGCTGGGGCCAACGTCCTGACTTTC.

The chain combines TRBV7-2 with TRBJ1-5, with 9 bases aligning to TRBD1. Trimming cost V 3 bases and J 8 bases; bases outside gene matches: 11. CDR3 length: 16 residues. Germline CDR1 SGHTA, CDR2 FQGNSA. The CDR3 coding sequence is TGTGCCAGCAGCTTTACCGGGACAGGGCTTGAAGAGCCCCAGCATTTT. It is translated as CASSFTGTGLEEPQHF.

This chain joins TRBV13 and TRBJ2-5; D remains unclear. The CDR3 is made up of 11 amino acids. CDR1 and CDR2 from the germline V gene are PRHDT and FYEKMQ (reference sequence). The V gene lost 8 bases and the J gene lost 3 bases, with 7 bases spanning the gap. CDR3 sequence: CASGDKETQYF. As DNA, the CDR3 is TGTGCCAGCGGAGATAAAGAGACCCAGTACTTC. The full variable domain, with the rest looked up from reference TRBV13 and TRBJ2-5, is AAGVIQSPRHLIKEKRETATLKCYPIPRHDTVYWYQQGPGQDPQFLISFYEKMQSDKGSIPDRFSAQQFSDYHSELNMSSLELGDSALYFCASGDKETQYFGPGTRLLVL.